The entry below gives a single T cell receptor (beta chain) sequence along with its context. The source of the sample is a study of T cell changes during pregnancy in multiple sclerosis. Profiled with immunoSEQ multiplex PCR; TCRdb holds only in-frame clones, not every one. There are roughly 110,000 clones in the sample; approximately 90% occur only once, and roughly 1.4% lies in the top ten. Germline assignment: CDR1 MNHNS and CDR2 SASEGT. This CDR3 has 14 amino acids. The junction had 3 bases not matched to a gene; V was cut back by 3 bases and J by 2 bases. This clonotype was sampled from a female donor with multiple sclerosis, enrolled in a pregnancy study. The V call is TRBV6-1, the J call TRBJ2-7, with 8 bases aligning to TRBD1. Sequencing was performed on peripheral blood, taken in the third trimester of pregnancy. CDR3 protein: CASSEDRAPYEQYF. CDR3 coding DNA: TGTGCCAGCAGTGAGGACAGGGCCCCCTACGAGCAGTACTTC.